This record covers a single T cell receptor beta chain. Per the original data handling: Using reference gene primer amplification, nucleated cell counts were estimated. Using immunoSEQ multiplex PCR, the repertoire was profiled, and TCRdb retains in-frame clones only, with some absent. Clone size and V and J calls were adopted from that table, with D and trimming inferred from the DNA. The profile shows 200,000 to 250,000 clones, approximately 90% of them singletons. The data stem from a study of blood T cell repertoires in COVID-19. Study at large: Researchers got acute and convalescent COVID-19 samples from the United States, Italy and Spain. The cDNA or gDNA used as material had been derived from T cells, B-cell-depleted T cells, or PBMCs.

The sequencing input was peripheral blood. This TCR was sampled from a woman aged 40-49 years with acute or convalescent COVID-19.

The CDR3, as DNA: TGTGCCAGCAGTGACGGGGAGGGTACTAACTATGGCTACACCTTC. It is translated as CASSDGEGTNYGYTF. V and J are TRBV6-4 and TRBJ1-2; no firm D call. Germline-derived CDR1 and CDR2 are MRHNA and SNTAGT. The V gene lost 2 bases and the J gene lost 0 bases, with 10 bases spanning the gap. The CDR3 extends over 15 amino acids.